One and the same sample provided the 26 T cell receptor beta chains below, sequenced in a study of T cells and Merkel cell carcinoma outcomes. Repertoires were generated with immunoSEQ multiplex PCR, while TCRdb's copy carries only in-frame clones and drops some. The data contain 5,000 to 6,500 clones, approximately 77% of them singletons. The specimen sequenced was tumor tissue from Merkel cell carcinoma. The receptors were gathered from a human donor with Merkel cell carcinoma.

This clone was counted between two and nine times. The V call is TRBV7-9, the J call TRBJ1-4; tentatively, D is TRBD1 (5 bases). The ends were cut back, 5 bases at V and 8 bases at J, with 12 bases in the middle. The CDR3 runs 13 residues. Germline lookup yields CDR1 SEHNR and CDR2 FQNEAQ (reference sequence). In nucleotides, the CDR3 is TGTGCCAGCAGCAGGGGATCTCGGGAAAAACTGTTTTTT. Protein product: CASSRGSREKLFF.

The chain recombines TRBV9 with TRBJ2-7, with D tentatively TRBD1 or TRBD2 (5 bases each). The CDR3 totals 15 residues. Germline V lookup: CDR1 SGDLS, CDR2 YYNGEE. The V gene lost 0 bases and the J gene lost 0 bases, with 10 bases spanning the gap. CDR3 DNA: TGTGCCAGCAGCGTAGCTCCCGGGGCCTCCTACGAGCAGTACTTC. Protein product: CASSVAPGASYEQYF.

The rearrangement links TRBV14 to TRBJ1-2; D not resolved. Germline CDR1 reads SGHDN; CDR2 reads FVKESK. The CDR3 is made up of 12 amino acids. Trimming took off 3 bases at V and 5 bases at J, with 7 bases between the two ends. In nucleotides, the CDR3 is TGTGCCAGCAGCCACAGCCAGTATGGCTACACCTTC. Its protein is CASSHSQYGYTF.

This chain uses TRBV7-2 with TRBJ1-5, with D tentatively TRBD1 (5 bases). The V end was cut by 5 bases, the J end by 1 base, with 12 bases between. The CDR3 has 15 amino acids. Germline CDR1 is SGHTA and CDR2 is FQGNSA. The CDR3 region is CASSLGGWSNQPQHF. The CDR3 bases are TGTGCCAGCAGCCTTGGGGGGTGGAGCAATCAGCCCCAGCATTTT.

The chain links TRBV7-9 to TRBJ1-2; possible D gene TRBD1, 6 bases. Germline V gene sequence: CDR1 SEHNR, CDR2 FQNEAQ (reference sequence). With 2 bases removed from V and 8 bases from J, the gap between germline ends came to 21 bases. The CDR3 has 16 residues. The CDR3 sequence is CASSLSASLGGNGYTF. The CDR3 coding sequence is TGTGCCAGCAGCTTATCCGCGTCCTTAGGGGGGAACGGCTACACCTTC.

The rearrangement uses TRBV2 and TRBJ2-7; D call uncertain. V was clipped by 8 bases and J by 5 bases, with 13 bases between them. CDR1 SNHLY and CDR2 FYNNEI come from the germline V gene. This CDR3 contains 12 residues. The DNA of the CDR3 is TGTGCCAGCCGGAATAGCAGAAACGAGCAGTACTTC. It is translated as CASRNSRNEQYF.

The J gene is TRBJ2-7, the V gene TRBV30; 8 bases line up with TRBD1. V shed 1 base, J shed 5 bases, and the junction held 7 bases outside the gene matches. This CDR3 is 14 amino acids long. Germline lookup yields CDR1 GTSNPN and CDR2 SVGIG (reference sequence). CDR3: CAWSAGTGRNEQYF. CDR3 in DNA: TGTGCCTGGAGTGCCGGGACAGGTCGAAACGAGCAGTACTTC. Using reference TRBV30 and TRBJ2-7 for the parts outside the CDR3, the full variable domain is SQTIHQWPATLVQPVGSPLSLECTVEGTSNPNLYWYRQAAGRGLQLLFYSVGIGQISSEVPQNLSASRPQDRQFILSSKKLLLSDSGFYLCAWSAGTGRNEQYFGPGTRLTVT.

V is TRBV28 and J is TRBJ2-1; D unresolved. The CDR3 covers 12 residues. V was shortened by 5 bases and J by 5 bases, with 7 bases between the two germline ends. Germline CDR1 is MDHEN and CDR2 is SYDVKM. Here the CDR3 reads CASSQPNNEQFF. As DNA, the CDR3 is TGTGCCAGCAGTCAACCTAACAATGAGCAGTTCTTC.

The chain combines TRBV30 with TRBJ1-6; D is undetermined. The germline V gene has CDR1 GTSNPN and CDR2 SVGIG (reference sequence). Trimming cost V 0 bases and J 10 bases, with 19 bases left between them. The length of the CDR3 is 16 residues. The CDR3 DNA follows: TGTGCCTGGAGTGTACCTTGGCAGGCCCTAACGTCACCCCTCCACTTT. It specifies CAWSVPWQALTSPLHF.

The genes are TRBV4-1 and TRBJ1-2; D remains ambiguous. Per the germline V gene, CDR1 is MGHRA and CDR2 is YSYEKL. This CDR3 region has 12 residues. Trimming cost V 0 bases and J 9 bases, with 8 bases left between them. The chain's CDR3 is CASSQDLYSYTF. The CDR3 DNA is TGCGCCAGCAGCCAAGACTTGTACAGCTACACCTTC.

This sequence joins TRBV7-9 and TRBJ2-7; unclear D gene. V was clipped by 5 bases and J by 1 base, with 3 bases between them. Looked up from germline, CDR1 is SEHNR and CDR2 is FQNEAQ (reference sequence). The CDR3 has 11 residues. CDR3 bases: TGTGCCAGCAGCCTTTCCTACGAGCAGTACTTC. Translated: CASSLSYEQYF.

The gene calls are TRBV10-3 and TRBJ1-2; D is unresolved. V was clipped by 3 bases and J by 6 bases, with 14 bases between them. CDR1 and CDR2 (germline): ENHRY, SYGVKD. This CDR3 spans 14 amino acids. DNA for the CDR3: TGTGCCATCAGTGACGTACGGGCTCCTGATGGCTACACCTTC. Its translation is CAISDVRAPDGYTF.

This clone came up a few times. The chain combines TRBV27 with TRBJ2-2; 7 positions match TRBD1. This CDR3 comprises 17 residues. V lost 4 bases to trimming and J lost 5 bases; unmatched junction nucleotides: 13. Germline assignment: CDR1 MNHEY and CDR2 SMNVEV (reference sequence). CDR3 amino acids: CASSWPPRQGRTGELFF. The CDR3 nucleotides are TGTGCCAGCAGTTGGCCCCCCAGACAGGGTAGGACCGGGGAGCTGTTTTTT.

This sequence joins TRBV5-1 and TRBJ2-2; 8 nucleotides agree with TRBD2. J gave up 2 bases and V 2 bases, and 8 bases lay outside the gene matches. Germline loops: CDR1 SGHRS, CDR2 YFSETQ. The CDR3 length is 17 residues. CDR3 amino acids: CASSLLAVGPNTGELFF. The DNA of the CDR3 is TGCGCCAGCAGCTTACTAGCGGTGGGGCCAAACACCGGGGAGCTGTTTTTT.

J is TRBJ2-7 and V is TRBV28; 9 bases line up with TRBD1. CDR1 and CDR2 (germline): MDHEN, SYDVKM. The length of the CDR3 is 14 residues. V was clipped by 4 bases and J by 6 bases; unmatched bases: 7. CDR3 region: CASSSTGQGTEQYF. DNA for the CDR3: TGTGCCAGCAGTTCCACGGGACAGGGAACCGAGCAGTACTTC. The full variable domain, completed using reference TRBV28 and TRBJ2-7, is DVKVTQSSRYLVKRTGEKVFLECVQDMDHENMFWYRQDPGLGLRLIYFSYDVKMKEKGDIPEGYSVSREKKERFSLILESASTNQTSMYLCASSSTGQGTEQYFGPGTRLTVT.

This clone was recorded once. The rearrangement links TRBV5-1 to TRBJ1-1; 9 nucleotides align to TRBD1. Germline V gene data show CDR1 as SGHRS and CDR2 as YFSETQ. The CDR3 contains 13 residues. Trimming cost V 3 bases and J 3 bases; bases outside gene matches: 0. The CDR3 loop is CASSWDRDTEAFF. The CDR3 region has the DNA TGCGCCAGCAGCTGGGACAGGGACACTGAAGCTTTCTTT.

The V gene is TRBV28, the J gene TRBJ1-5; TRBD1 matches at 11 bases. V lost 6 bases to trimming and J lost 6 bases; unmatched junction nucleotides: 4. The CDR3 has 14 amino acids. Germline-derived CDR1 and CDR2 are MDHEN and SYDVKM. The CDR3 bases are TGTGCCAGCAGCCGGACAGGGGGCTCTCAGCCCCAGCATTTT. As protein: CASSRTGGSQPQHF. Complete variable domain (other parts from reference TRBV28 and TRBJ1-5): DVKVTQSSRYLVKRTGEKVFLECVQDMDHENMFWYRQDPGLGLRLIYFSYDVKMKEKGDIPEGYSVSREKKERFSLILESASTNQTSMYLCASSRTGGSQPQHFGDGTRLSIL.

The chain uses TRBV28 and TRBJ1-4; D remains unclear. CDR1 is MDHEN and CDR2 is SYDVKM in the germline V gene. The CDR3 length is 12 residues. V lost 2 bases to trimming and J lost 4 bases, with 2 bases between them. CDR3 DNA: TGTGCCAGCAGTTTACGTAATGAAAAACTGTTTTTT. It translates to CASSLRNEKLFF.

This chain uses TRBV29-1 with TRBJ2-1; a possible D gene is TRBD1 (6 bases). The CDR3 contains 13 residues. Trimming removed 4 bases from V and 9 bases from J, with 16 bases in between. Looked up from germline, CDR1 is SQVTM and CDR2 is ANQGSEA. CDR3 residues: CSVVRTEDGEQFF. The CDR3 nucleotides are TGCAGCGTTGTTCGGACAGAGGATGGTGAGCAGTTCTTC.

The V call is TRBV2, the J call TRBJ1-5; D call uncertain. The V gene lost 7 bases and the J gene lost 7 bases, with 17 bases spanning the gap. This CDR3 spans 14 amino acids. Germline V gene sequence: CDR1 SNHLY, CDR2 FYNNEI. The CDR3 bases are TGTGCCAGCACTCCCTCTTCGGGAAAGCAGCCCCAGCATTTT. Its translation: CASTPSSGKQPQHF. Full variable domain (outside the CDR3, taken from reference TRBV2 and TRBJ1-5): EPEVTQTPSHQVTQMGQEVILRCVPISNHLYFYWYRQILGQKVEFLVSFYNNEISEKSEIFDDQFSVERPDGSNFTLKIRSTKLEDSAMYFCASTPSSGKQPQHFGDGTRLSIL.

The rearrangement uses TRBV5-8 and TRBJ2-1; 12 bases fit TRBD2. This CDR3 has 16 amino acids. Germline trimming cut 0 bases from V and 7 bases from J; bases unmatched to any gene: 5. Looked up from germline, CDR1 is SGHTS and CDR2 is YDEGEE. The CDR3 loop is CASSLEWTSGINEQFF. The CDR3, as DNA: TGTGCCAGCAGCTTGGAGTGGACTAGCGGGATAAATGAGCAGTTCTTC.

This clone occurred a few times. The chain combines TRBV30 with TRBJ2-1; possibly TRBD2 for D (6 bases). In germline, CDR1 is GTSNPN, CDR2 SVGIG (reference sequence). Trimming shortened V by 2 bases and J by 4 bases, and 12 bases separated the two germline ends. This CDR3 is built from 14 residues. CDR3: CAWSPPGGYNEQFF. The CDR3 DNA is TGTGCCTGGAGTCCCCCCGGGGGATACAATGAGCAGTTCTTC.

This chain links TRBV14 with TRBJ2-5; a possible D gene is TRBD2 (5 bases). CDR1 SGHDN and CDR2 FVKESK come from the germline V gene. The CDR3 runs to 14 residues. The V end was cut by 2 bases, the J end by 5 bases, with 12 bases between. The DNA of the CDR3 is TGTGCCAGCAGCCAAAATGCAGGCGGGGAGACCCAGTACTTC. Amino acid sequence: CASSQNAGGETQYF.

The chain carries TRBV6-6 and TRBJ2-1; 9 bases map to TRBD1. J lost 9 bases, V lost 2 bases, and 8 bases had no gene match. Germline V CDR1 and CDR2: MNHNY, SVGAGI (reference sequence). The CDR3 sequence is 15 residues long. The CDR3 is CASSYGRQGEGEQFF. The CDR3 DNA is TGTGCCAGCAGTTACGGGCGACAGGGGGAGGGTGAGCAGTTCTTC.

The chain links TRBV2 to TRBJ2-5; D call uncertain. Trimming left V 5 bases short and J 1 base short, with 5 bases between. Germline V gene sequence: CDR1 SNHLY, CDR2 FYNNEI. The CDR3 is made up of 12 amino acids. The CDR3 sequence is CASSWAQETQYF. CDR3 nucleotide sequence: TGTGCCAGCAGTTGGGCCCAAGAGACCCAGTACTTC.

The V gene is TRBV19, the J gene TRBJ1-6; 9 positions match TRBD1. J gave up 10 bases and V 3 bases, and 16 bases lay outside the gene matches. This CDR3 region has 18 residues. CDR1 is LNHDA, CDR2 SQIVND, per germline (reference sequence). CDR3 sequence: CASSISLPTGQGDSPLHF. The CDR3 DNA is TGTGCCAGTAGTATTTCATTACCCACGGGACAGGGAGACTCACCCCTCCACTTT.